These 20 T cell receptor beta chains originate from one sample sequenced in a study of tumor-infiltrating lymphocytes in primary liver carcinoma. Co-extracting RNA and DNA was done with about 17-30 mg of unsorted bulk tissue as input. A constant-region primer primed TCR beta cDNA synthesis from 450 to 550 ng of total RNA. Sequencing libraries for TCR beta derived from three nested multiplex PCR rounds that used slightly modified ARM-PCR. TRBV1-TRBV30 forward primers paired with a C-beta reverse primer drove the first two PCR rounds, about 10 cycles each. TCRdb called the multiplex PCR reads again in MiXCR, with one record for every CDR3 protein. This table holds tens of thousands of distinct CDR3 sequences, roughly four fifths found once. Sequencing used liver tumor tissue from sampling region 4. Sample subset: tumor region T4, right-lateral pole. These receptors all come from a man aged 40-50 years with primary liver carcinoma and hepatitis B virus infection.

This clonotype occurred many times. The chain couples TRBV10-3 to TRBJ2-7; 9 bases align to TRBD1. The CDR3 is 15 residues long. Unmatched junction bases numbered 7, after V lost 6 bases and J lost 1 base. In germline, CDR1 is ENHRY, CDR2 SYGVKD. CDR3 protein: CAIRGPGQGSYEQYF. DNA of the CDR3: TGTGCCATCAGGGGTCCGGGACAGGGATCCTACGAGCAGTACTTC.

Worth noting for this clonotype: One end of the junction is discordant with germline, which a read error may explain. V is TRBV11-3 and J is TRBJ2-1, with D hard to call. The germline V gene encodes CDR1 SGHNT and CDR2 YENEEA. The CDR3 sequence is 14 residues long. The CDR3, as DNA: TGTGTCTGCAGCTTAGGCGTCTCGAACAATGAGCAGTTCTTT. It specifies CVCSLGVSNNEQFF. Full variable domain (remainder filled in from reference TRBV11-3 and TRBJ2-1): EAGVVQSPRYKIIEKKQPVAFWCNPISGHNTLYWYLQNLGQGPELLIRYENEEAVDDSQLPKDRFSAERLKGVDSTLKIQPAELGDSAVYLCVCSLGVSNNEQFFGPGTRLTVL.

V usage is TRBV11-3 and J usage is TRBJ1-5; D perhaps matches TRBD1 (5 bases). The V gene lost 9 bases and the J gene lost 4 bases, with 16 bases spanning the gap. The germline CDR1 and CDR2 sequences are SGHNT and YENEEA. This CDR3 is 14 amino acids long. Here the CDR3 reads CASSDSYRNQPQHF. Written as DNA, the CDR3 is TGTGCCAGTAGCGACAGCTATAGGAATCAGCCCCAGCATTTT.

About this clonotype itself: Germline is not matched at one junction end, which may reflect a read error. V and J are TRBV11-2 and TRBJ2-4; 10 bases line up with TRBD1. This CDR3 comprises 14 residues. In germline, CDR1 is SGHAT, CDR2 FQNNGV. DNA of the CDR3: TGTGCCAGCAGCTCCGGGACAGGGGATAAGGTTCAGCACTTC. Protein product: CASSSGTGDKVQHF. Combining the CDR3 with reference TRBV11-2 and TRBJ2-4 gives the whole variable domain EAGVAQSPRYKIIEKRQSVAFWCNPISGHATLYWYQQILGQGPKLLIQFQNNGVVDDSQLPKDRFSAERLKGVDSTLKIQPAKLEDSAVYLCASSSGTGDKVQHFGAGTRLSVL.

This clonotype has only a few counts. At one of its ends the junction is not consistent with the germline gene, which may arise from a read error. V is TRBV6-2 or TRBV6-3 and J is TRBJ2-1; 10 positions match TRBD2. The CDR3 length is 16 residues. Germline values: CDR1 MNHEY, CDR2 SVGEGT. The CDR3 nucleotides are TGTACCAGCAGTCCCCGGGCTAGCGGGAGAGCAAATGAGCAGTTCTTC. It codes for CTSSPRASGRANEQFF.

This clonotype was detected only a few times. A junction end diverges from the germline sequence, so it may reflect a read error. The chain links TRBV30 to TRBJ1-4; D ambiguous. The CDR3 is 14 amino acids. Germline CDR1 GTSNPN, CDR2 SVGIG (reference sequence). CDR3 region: CTWSSQITNEKLFF. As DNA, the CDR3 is TGTACCTGGAGTTCACAGATAACTAATGAAAAACTGTTTTTT. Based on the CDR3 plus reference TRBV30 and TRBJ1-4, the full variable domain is SQTIHQWPATLVQPVGSPLSLECTVEGTSNPNLYWYRQAAGRGLQLLFYSVGIGQISSEVPQNLSASRPQDRQFILSSKKLLLSDSGFYLCTWSSQITNEKLFFGSGTQLSVL.

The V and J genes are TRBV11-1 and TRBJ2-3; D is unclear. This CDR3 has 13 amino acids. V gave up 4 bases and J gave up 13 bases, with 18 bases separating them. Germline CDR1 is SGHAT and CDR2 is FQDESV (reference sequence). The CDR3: CASSSIRTDRKYF. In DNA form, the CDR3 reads TGTGCCAGCAGCTCAATCCGAACAGATAGGAAGTATTTT.

The CDR3 here is CANSLGLTGGGQPQHF. DNA of the CDR3: TGTGCCAACAGCCTCGGCCTGACAGGGGGCGGTCAGCCCCAGCATTTT. V usage is TRBV21-1 and J usage is TRBJ1-5; TRBD1, the D gene given by the table, was not confirmed from the DNA. TRBV21-1 is described as a pseudogene. CDR3 size: 16 residues.

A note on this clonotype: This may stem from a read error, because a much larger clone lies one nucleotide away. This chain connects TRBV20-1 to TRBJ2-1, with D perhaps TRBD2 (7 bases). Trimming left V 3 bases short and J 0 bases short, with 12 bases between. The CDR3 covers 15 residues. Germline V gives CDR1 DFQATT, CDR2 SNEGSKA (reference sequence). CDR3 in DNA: TGCAGTGCTAGGGGGGGGCCCGGCTCCTACAATGAGCAGTTCTTC. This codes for CSARGGPGSYNEQFF.

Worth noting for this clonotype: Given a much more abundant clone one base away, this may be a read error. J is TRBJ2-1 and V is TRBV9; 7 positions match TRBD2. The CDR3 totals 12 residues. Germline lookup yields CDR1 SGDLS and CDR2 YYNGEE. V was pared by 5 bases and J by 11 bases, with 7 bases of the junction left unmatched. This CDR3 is CASSDMTSKQFF. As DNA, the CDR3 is TGTGCCAGCAGTGATATGACTAGCAAGCAGTTCTTC.

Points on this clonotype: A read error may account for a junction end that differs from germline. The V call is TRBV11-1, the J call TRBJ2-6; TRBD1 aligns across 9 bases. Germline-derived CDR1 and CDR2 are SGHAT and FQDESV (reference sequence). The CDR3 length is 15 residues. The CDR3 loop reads CTSCPQGAGANVLTF. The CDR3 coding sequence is TGTACCAGCTGCCCACAGGGGGCGGGGGCCAACGTCCTGACTTTC.

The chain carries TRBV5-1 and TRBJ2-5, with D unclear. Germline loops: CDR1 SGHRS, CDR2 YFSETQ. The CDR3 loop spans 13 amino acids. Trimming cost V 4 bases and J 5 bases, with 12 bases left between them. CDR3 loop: CASSLTSLETQYF. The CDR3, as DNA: TGCGCCAGCAGCCTGACCTCCCTGGAGACCCAGTACTTC.

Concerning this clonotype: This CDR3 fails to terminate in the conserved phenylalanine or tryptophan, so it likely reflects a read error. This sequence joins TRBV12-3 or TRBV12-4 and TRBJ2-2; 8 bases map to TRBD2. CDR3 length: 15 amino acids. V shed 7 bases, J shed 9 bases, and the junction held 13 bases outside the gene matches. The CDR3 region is CASTPLAALGWELFY. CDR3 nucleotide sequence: TGTGCCAGCACTCCACTAGCGGCCCTCGGCTGGGAGCTGTTTTAT.

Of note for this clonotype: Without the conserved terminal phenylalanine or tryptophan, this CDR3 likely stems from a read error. The chain's CDR3 is CATNSTSNEKLFS. The CDR3 DNA reads TGTGCCACCAATTCTACTTCTAATGAAAAACTGTTTTCT. This chain uses TRBV24-1 with TRBJ1-4; D is ambiguous. The CDR3 contains 13 residues. The germline V gene encodes CDR1 KGHDR and CDR2 SFDVKD. Trimming shortened V by 8 bases and J by 3 bases, and 9 bases separated the two germline ends.

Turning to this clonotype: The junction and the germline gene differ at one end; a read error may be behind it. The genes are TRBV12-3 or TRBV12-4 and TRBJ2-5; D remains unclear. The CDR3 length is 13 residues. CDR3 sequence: CASSRSWAETQYF. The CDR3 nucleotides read TGTGCTAGCAGCCGAAGCTGGGCAGAGACCCAGTACTTC.

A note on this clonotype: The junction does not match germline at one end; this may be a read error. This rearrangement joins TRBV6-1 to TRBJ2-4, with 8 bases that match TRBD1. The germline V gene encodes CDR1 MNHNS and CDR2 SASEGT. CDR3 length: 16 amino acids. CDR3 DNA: TGCGCCAGGAGTGCCACAGGGGGGTTCGGTAAAAACATTCAGTACTTC. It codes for CARSATGGFGKNIQYF.

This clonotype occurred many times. The CDR3 protein is CASSGGPGAENTYEQYF. Here the CDR3 DNA reads TGTGCCAGCAGCGGGGGGCCGGGAGCGGAAAACACCTACGAGCAGTACTTC. V is TRBV5-4 and J is TRBJ2-7, with D possibly called TRBD1 or TRBD2 (6 bases each). This CDR3 spans 17 amino acids. Germline CDR1 reads SGHNT; CDR2 reads YYREEE (reference sequence). Trimming cost V 4 bases and J 2 bases, with 22 bases left between them.

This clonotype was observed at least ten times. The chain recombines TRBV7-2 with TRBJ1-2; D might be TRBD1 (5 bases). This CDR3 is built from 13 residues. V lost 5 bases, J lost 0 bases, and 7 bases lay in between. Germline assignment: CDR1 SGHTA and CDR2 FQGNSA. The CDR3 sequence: CASSRGANYGYTF. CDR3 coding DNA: TGTGCCAGCAGCCGGGGGGCTAACTATGGCTACACCTTC.

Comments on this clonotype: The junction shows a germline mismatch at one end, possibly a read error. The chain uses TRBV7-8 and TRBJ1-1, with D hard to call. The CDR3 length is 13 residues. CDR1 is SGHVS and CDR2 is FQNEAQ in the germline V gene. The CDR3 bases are TGTGTCAGCAGCTTAGAGCAGAGTCGAGGGGCTTTCTTT. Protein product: CVSSLEQSRGAFF.

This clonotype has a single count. The CDR3, as DNA: TGTGCCAGTAGCCGGACACTGGTTTCACGCATCCACTTT. Its protein is CASSRTLVSRIHF. V and J are TRBV11-1 and TRBJ1-6; D possibly corresponds to TRBD1 (5 bases). Trimming pared 9 bases from V and 17 bases from J, leaving 23 bases between. This CDR3 is 13 amino acids long. The germline V gene has CDR1 SGHAT and CDR2 FQDESV (reference sequence).